This T cell receptor beta chain was sequenced during a study of OX40 agonist ivuxolimab in advanced cancers. About the research overall: The drug used for patients, ivuxolimab, was an agonistic anti-OX40 (CD134) antibody. Those treated in dose escalation had hepatocellular carcinoma, melanoma, renal cell cancer or head and neck cancer. Antecedent anti-PD-1, anti-PD-L1 or anti-CTLA-4 therapy was permissible, with about 40% having received some.

Method: immunoSEQ multiplex PCR; TCRdb's copy keeps in-frame clones and lacks some. Among tens of thousands of clones, more than 75% were seen once, and the ten largest hold less than 3.5%. Study observations and caveats: On average, CD8+ T cells had more expanded clones than CD4+.

Comment on this clone: Its target is unknown.

Sequencing was performed on CD4+ or CD8+ T cells sorted from blood, taken in a trial of the OX40 agonist ivuxolimab. This receptor was identified in an adult with an advanced solid tumor such as melanoma, head and neck, liver or kidney cancer.

CDR3 in DNA: TGTGCCAGTAGTACTGACAGGGGCGGCTACTCCTACGAGCAGTACTTC. Translated, it gives CASSTDRGGYSYEQYF. The V gene is TRBV19, the J gene TRBJ2-7, with 8 bases lining up with TRBD1. Germline values: CDR1 LNHDA, CDR2 SQIVND (reference sequence). V was pared by 4 bases and J by 0 bases, with 8 bases of the junction left unmatched. The CDR3 is made up of 16 amino acids.